Listed here are 14 T cell receptor beta chains from one sample, sequenced in a study of T cells in tuberculosis. Clones were read by immunoSEQ multiplex PCR, and TCRdb kept only the in-frame ones, dropping some. Of 26,000 or so clones listed, roughly 90% were seen once; the top ten hold 6% to 7%. Specimen: PBMCs. The receptors shown here come from a donor aged 10 to 29 with latent tuberculosis or without tuberculosis infection.

The CDR3 here is CASSVEQGLGEQYF. As DNA, the CDR3 is TGTGCCAGCAGCGTAGAACAGGGTCTTGGGGAGCAGTACTTC. The gene calls are TRBV9 and TRBJ2-7; D is possibly TRBD1 (6 bases). V was shortened by 0 bases and J by 7 bases, with 14 bases between the two germline ends. The V gene's germline CDR1 is SGDLS and CDR2 YYNGEE. This CDR3 region has 14 residues.

The V and J genes are TRBV18 and TRBJ1-2, with D tentatively TRBD1 (5 bases). V dropped 0 bases and J dropped 8 bases, with 19 bases sitting between them. The CDR3 runs to 16 residues. Germline V gives CDR1 KGHSH, CDR2 LQKENI. The CDR3 DNA is TGTGCCAGCTCACCACCTGGGACTGCTCGGGGGTTGGGCTACACCTTC. This translates into CASSPPGTARGLGYTF.

This clone was recorded only once. The chain recombines TRBV11-2 with TRBJ1-2; 9 positions agree with TRBD1. This CDR3 comprises 15 residues. V shed 4 bases and J 5 bases; nucleotides not matched to a gene: 8. Germline-derived CDR1 and CDR2 are SGHAT and FQNNGV. This CDR3 reads CASSSAQGQGYGYTF. CDR3 DNA sequence: TGTGCCAGCAGCTCGGCCCAGGGACAGGGATATGGCTACACCTTC.

The chain uses TRBV6-5 and TRBJ2-1, with D tentatively TRBD2 (5 bases). V lost 8 bases and J 7 bases, leaving 9 bases between the germline ends. CDR1 and CDR2 (germline): MNHEY, SVGAGI. There are 11 residues in the CDR3. CDR3 sequence reads: CASRGSNEQFF. CDR3 DNA: TGTGCCAGCCGAGGGTCGAATGAGCAGTTCTTC.

The rearrangement uses TRBV6-6 and TRBJ1-2, with D perhaps TRBD1 (6 bases). The CDR3 is made up of 13 amino acids. V was trimmed by 6 bases and J by 5 bases, leaving 13 bases between them. In germline, CDR1 is MNHNY, CDR2 SVGAGI (reference sequence). The CDR3 is CASRRTERYGYTF. For the CDR3, the DNA is TGTGCCAGCAGGCGGACAGAGCGTTATGGCTACACCTTC.

The V gene is TRBV6-1, the J gene TRBJ1-6, with D possibly TRBD1 on 6 matching bases. The ends were cut back, 4 bases at V and 7 bases at J, with 17 bases in the middle. This CDR3 region has 16 residues. CDR1 and CDR2 from the germline V gene are MNHNS and SASEGT. CDR3 coding DNA: TGTGCCAGCAGTGTTAAGGACAGAGGTTCCAATTCACCCCTCCACTTT. Translating it yields CASSVKDRGSNSPLHF.

This sequence joins TRBV2 and TRBJ2-1, with a tentative D call TRBD2 (5 bases). The V end was cut by 2 bases, the J end by 3 bases, with 8 bases between. The CDR3 loop spans 14 amino acids. Germline loops: CDR1 SNHLY, CDR2 FYNNEI. CDR3 sequence reads: CASSELGDYNEQFF. In nucleotides, the CDR3 is TGTGCCAGCAGTGAACTCGGGGACTACAATGAGCAGTTCTTC.

The chain links TRBV6-4 to TRBJ2-1; 11 bases match TRBD2. V trimming: 6 bases; J trimming: 7 bases; junction bases outside the gene matches: 8. There are 15 residues in the CDR3. Germline lookup yields CDR1 MRHNA and CDR2 SNTAGT. For the CDR3, the DNA is TGTGCCAGCAGCCCTACTAGCGGGGGAGGGAATGAGCAGTTCTTC. The encoded protein is CASSPTSGGGNEQFF.

The chain uses TRBV5-4 and TRBJ2-3; no clear D. In germline, CDR1 is SGHNT, CDR2 YYREEE (reference sequence). This CDR3 has 14 residues. V dropped 0 bases and J dropped 6 bases, with 11 bases sitting between them. The CDR3 DNA reads as TGTGCCAGCAGCTTGGAACTGGCAGCGGATACGCAGTATTTT. It specifies CASSLELAADTQYF.

The chain joins TRBV6-6 to TRBJ1-3; no clear D gene. The CDR3 is 13 residues long. Trimming took 4 bases from V and 2 from J, leaving 6 bases between them. CDR1 is MNHNY, CDR2 SVGAGI, per germline (reference sequence). Here the CDR3 reads CASSWHAGNTIYF. The CDR3 DNA follows: TGTGCCAGCAGTTGGCACGCTGGAAACACCATATATTTT.

The chain employs TRBV27 and TRBJ1-3; possible D gene TRBD1, 5 bases. Germline loops: CDR1 MNHEY, CDR2 SMNVEV (reference sequence). This CDR3 is built from 14 residues. V dropped 6 bases and J dropped 2 bases, with 11 bases sitting between them. The CDR3, as DNA: TGTGCCAGCAGGGGGGGAAGCGCTGGAAACACCATATATTTT. Translation: CASRGGSAGNTIYF.

The genes are TRBV5-6 and TRBJ2-7; TRBD1 agrees at 9 bases. Per germline, CDR1 SGHDT and CDR2 YYEEEE. The length of the CDR3 is 14 residues. V lost 2 bases, J lost 4 bases, and 4 bases stayed unmatched. The CDR3 is CASSFWDRAYEQYF. The DNA of the CDR3 is TGTGCCAGCAGCTTTTGGGACAGGGCTTACGAGCAGTACTTC.

The chain links TRBV7-9 to TRBJ2-7; a weak D match, TRBD1 (6 bases). The CDR3 runs to 13 residues. Germline V gene lookup returns CDR1 SEHNR and CDR2 FQNEAQ (reference sequence). The V gene lost 4 bases and the J gene lost 2 bases, with 9 bases spanning the gap. The CDR3 sequence is CASSSQGAYEQYF. The CDR3, as DNA: TGTGCCAGCAGCTCACAGGGAGCCTACGAGCAGTACTTC.

The chain recombines TRBV4-3 with TRBJ1-2, with a weak D call TRBD1 (6 bases). V lost 0 bases, J lost 2 bases, and 13 bases lay in between. The germline gives CDR1 LGHNA, CDR2 YSLEER. The CDR3 is 16 amino acids. CDR3 sequence reads: CASSQEYGTPNYGYTF. The CDR3 coding sequence is TGCGCCAGCAGCCAAGAGTACGGGACACCCAACTATGGCTACACCTTC.